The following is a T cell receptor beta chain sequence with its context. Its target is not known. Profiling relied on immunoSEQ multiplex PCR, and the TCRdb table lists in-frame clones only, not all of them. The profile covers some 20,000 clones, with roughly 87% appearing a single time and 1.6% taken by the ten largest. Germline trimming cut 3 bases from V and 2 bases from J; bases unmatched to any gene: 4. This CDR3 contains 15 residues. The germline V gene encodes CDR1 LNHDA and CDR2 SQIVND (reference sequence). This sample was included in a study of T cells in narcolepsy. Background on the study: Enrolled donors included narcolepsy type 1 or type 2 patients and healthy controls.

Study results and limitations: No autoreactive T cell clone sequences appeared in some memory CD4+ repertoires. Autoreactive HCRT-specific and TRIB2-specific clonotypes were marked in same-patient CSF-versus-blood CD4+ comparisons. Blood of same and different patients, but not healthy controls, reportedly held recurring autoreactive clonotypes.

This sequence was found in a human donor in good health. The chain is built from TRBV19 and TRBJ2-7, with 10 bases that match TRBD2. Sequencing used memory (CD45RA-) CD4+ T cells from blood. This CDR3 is CASSISSGGAYEQYF. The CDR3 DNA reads TGTGCCAGTAGTATCTCTAGCGGGGGTGCCTACGAGCAGTACTTC.